The clone carrying this TCR beta chain came up a few times. Its antigen is undetermined. The data derive from a study of T-cell reconstitution after alpha-beta-depleted transplantation in children. This sample's TCRbeta library carried unique molecular identifier barcodes. MiXCR was run by TCRdb on the PCR reads, yielding one entry per CDR3 protein. Altogether more than 40,000 distinct CDR3 sequences are present, about a tenth being singletons, with the ten largest covering 27%. Trimming cost V 5 bases and J 4 bases; bases outside gene matches: 7. CDR3 length equals 14 residues. CDR1 and CDR2 (germline): SGHVS, FQNEAQ. Study-level points and caveats: Expanded graft clones, several hundred of them, were reportedly the source of alpha-beta T cells about two months after transplant.

The sequencing here drew on PBMCs, mostly from graft donor cells, taken 60 days after TCRalphabeta/CD19-depleted stem cell transplant. This clonotype was sampled from a male patient between 2 and 10 years old who had a stem cell transplant for chronic granulomatous disease, so the T cells may come from the graft donor. J is TRBJ2-5 and V is TRBV7-8; TRBD2 agrees at 7 bases. CDR3 sequence reads: CASSQFGGGETQYF. The DNA for the CDR3 is TGTGCCAGCAGCCAATTTGGGGGGGGAGAGACCCAGTACTTC. Full variable domain (missing parts from reference TRBV7-8 and TRBJ2-5): GAGVSQSPRYKVAKRGQDVALRCDPISGHVSLFWYQQALGQGPEFLTYFQNEAQLDKSGLPSDRFFAERPEGSVSTLKIQRTQQEDSAVYLCASSQFGGGETQYFGPGTRLLVL.